This T cell receptor beta chain was sequenced for a study of CD8 T cells in Susac syndrome. cDNA came from about 0.5 to 1 ug RNA primed by random hexamers. An immunoSEQ multiplex PCR generated amplified TCR beta CDR3 products spanning 54 Vbeta and 13 Jbeta. MiXCR was run by TCRdb on the immunoSEQ multiplex PCR reads, yielding one entry per CDR3 protein. The sample comprises tens of thousands of distinct CDR3 sequences, about 95% of which are singletons, and about 0.4% rests with the top ten. Findings and caveats of the study: It was acknowledged by the study that relatively few individuals were included in its TCR sequencing and HLA analysis.

The CDR3 loop spans 10 amino acids. Looked up from germline, CDR1 is MNHEY and CDR2 is SMNVEV (reference sequence). Between the trimmed V and J ends, which lost 8 bases and 11 bases, there was a span of 10 bases. Comment on this clonotype: The target antigen is unknown.

The authors sequenced TCR beta from blood CD8+ and CD4+ T cells. The multiple sclerosis control group was made up of treatment-naive patients with stable or active relapsing-remitting disease. This chain joins TRBV27 and TRBJ1-5; D is undetermined. Sequenced: CD8+ T cells from PBMCs. The receptor was isolated from a human donor with multiple sclerosis. The CDR3 spells CASGHPAQHF. The CDR3 DNA reads as TGTGCCAGCGGCCACCCCGCCCAGCATTTT.